This T cell receptor (beta chain) was recorded in a study of monozygotic twins with inflammatory bowel disease. With the 5' RACE reads reprocessed, TCRdb shows one record per CDR3 protein and no DNA. The sample's table shows some 440,000 distinct CDR3 sequences. Germline CDR1 SGHDN, CDR2 FVKESK. The CDR3 contains 15 residues. This TCR came from a human donor with ulcerative colitis or Crohn's disease, or a healthy co-twin of an affected twin (not recorded which). The sample was blood. The chain uses TRBV14 and TRBJ2-7; TCRdb's D call, TRBD1, is unchecked because there is no DNA. CDR3 region: CASSRGGLGDYEQYF.